The rows below give T cell receptor beta chains drawn from one sample of a study of blood T cell repertoires in COVID-19. Sequenced by immunoSEQ multiplex PCR; TCRdb stores in-frame clones only, minus some. The sample shows about 100,000 clones, approximately 91% of them seen only once. Sequencing was done on a sample of peripheral blood. These receptors all stem from a woman aged 55-69 years with acute or convalescent COVID-19. Each CDR3 is given with its conserved first and last residue. The D gene is left open where the match is weak. Rows may omit the clone size; those that give it use once, few, many or a size class.

>-|TRBV4-2|TRBJ1-2|-
CASSQEEVWGYTF
TGTGCCAGCAGCCAAGAAGAGGTCTGGGGCTACACCTTC
>-|TRBV21-1|TRBJ2-2|-
CASSKVLAGVLTGELFF
TGTGCCAGCAGCAAAGTCCTGGCAGGGGTCCTCACCGGGGAGCTGTTTTTT
>-|TRBV6-5|TRBJ1-3|-
CASSLAAMTGNTIYF
TGTGCCAGCAGCCTGGCAGCGATGACTGGAAACACCATATATTTT
>-|TRBV3-1/TRBV3-2|TRBJ2-7|-
CASSRYIGYEQYF
TGTGCCAGCAGCCGTTACATTGGTTACGAGCAGTACTTC
>-|TRBV28|TRBJ2-2|TRBD1
CASSLGTGEGVTGELFF
TGTGCCAGCAGTTTAGGGACAGGGGAAGGGGTAACCGGGGAGCTGTTTTTT
>-|TRBV5-1|TRBJ1-4|-
CASSPSAGTYEKLFF
TGCGCCAGCAGCCCTAGCGCAGGGACTTATGAAAAACTGTTTTTT
>-|TRBV28|TRBJ2-7|-
CASIRGHGYEQYF
TGTGCCAGCATTCGGGGACATGGGTACGAGCAGTACTTC
>-|TRBV28|TRBJ2-2|-
CASSLKSTGELFF
TGTGCCAGCAGTTTAAAGAGTACCGGGGAGCTGTTTTTT
>-|TRBV19|TRBJ1-3|TRBD1
CASRGGGYGNTIYF
TGTGCCAGCCGCGGAGGGGGCTACGGAAACACCATATATTTT
>once|TRBV9|TRBJ1-5|-
CASSSEGSGNQPQHF
TGTGCCAGCAGCTCAGAGGGATCGGGGAATCAGCCCCAGCATTTT
>once|TRBV7-9|TRBJ2-7|-
CASSSYRSYEQYF
TGTGCCAGCAGCTCATACCGGTCCTACGAGCAGTACTTC
>-|TRBV7-9|TRBJ2-1|TRBD2
CASSPGTRLNEQFF
TGTGCCAGCAGCCCTGGGACTAGACTTAATGAGCAGTTCTTC
>-|TRBV18|TRBJ2-7|TRBD1
CASSPQQGAPYEQYF
TGTGCCAGCTCACCCCAACAGGGGGCACCTTACGAGCAGTACTTC
>-|TRBV16|TRBJ1-5|-
CASSQSGGEPQHF
TGTGCCAGCAGCCAATCGGGGGGTGAGCCCCAGCATTTT
>once|TRBV28|TRBJ2-7|TRBD2
CASSSGRIGEQYF
TGTGCCAGCAGTAGCGGGAGGATTGGTGAGCAGTACTTC
>-|TRBV6-4|TRBJ2-7|-
CASSSRGTRYEQYF
TGTGCCAGCAGTTCAAGGGGGACAAGGTACGAGCAGTACTTC
>-|TRBV2|TRBJ2-3|-
CASNTGSADTQYF
TGTGCCAGCAATACGGGATCTGCAGATACGCAGTATTTT
>-|TRBV4-1|TRBJ2-1|-
CASSPLRDIYNEQFF
TGCGCCAGCAGCCCCCTCCGGGACATCTACAATGAGCAGTTCTTC
>-|TRBV3-1/TRBV3-2|TRBJ1-2|-
CASSQIYRTVDNYGYTF
TGTGCCAGCAGCCAAATATATCGGACAGTTGATAACTATGGCTACACCTTC
>-|TRBV6-2/TRBV6-3|TRBJ2-7|-
CASSYTTVYEQYF
TGTGCCAGCAGTTACACAACAGTTTACGAGCAGTACTTC
>once|TRBV15|TRBJ1-4|-
CATSRAIRVTNEKLFF
TGTGCCACCAGCAGAGCTATTCGGGTGACTAATGAAAAACTGTTTTTT
>-|TRBV19|TRBJ2-2|-
CASSIDSGFTGELFF
TGTGCCAGTAGTATAGATTCGGGATTCACCGGGGAGCTGTTTTTT
>-|TRBV6-6|TRBJ1-2|TRBD1
CASSYPQGNYGYTF
TGTGCCAGCAGTTACCCACAGGGGAACTATGGCTACACCTTC
>once|TRBV6-5|TRBJ1-1|TRBD1
CASSPLGTANTEAFF
TGTGCCAGCAGCCCCCTCGGGACAGCGAACACTGAAGCTTTCTTT
>-|TRBV5-4|TRBJ1-2|TRBD1
CASSGGTAGYTF
TGTGCCAGCAGCGGCGGGACAGCTGGCTACACCTTC
>-|TRBV6-6|TRBJ1-4|-
CASSYGQSATNEKLFF
TGTGCCAGCAGTTACGGACAGAGTGCAACTAATGAAAAACTGTTTTTT
>-|TRBV7-2|TRBJ2-1|-
CASSLGGTPTSYNEQFF
TGTGCCAGCAGCTTAGGGGGGACTCCCACTTCCTACAATGAGCAGTTCTTC
>-|TRBV10-1|TRBJ1-1|TRBD1
CATPDRLPQTDTEAFF
TGCGCCACCCCGGACAGGTTGCCTCAAACGGACACTGAAGCTTTCTTT
>-|TRBV2|TRBJ2-2|TRBD1
CASSADRVGPGELFF
TGTGCCAGCAGTGCAGACAGGGTTGGTCCCGGGGAGCTGTTTTTT
>-|TRBV6-5|TRBJ2-7|TRBD1
CASSRSRGGEQYF
TGTGCCAGCAGTAGATCTCGAGGGGGCGAACAGTACTTC
>-|TRBV5-1|TRBJ2-1|TRBD2
CASTRSIAGEGEQFF
TGCGCCAGCACTCGATCTATAGCGGGAGAGGGTGAGCAGTTCTTC
>-|TRBV10-2|TRBJ2-2|TRBD2
CASKLAGVLRNTGELFF
TGCGCCAGCAAGCTAGCGGGAGTATTAAGGAACACCGGGGAGCTGTTTTTT
>-|TRBV12-5|TRBJ1-5|TRBD1
CASGSPDRDQPQHF
TGTGCTAGTGGTTCCCCGGACAGGGATCAGCCCCAGCATTTT
>once|TRBV5-1|TRBJ2-1|TRBD2
CASSYTSGSYNEQFF
TGCGCCAGCAGCTATACTAGCGGGAGTTACAATGAGCAGTTCTTC
>-|TRBV19|TRBJ2-1|TRBD2
CATELAGVNEQFF
TGTGCTACAGAACTAGCGGGAGTCAATGAGCAGTTCTTC
>-|TRBV13|TRBJ1-1|-
CASSKYGDEAFF
TGTGCCAGCAGTAAATACGGGGATGAAGCTTTCTTT
>-|TRBV6-1|TRBJ1-5|-
CASRDSANQPQHF
TGTGCCAGCAGAGACAGTGCTAATCAGCCCCAGCATTTT
>-|TRBV5-4|TRBJ2-5|TRBD1
CASSYKAGTGTETQYF
TGTGCCAGCAGCTACAAAGCCGGGACAGGGACAGAGACCCAGTACTTC
>-|TRBV28|TRBJ2-2|TRBD1
CASSVQGPGELFF
TGTGCCAGCAGTGTACAGGGGCCCGGGGAGCTGTTTTTT
>few|TRBV5-5|TRBJ2-7|-
CASSLSGYEQYF
TGTGCCAGCAGCTTGTCAGGATACGAGCAGTACTTC
>once|TRBV3-1/TRBV3-2|TRBJ1-6|-
CASSQDAGFNSPLHF
TGTGCCAGCAGCCAAGATGCGGGGTTCAATTCACCCCTCCACTTT